The 17 T cell receptor beta chains below come from one sample, sequenced in a study of blood T cells in healthy people across ages. The use of a sample-barcoded 5' primer and a J-beta primer mix characterized a second PCR of about 6 to 12 cycles. TCRdb processed the 5' RACE reads anew with MiXCR; each CDR3 protein has one entry. The repertoire holds around 1,900,000 distinct CDR3 sequences, with around 42% as singletons. The sequenced sample was blood. The source of these receptors is a human donor in good health.

The rearrangement links TRBV20-1 to TRBJ2-1; possible D gene TRBD2, 6 bases. V lost 6 bases and J 0 bases, leaving 12 bases between the germline ends. The CDR3 runs to 14 residues. The germline CDR1 and CDR2 sequences are DFQATT and SNEGSKA (reference sequence). The CDR3: CSAIAEGSYNEQFF. The CDR3 DNA follows: TGCAGTGCCATAGCGGAGGGCTCCTACAATGAGCAGTTCTTC.

About this clonotype: The germline gene is not matched at one end of the junction; a read error may be the cause. CDR3 in amino acids: CAGSYRDRNAEAFF. CDR3 nucleotide sequence: TGTGCCGGCAGTTACCGGGACAGGAATGCTGAAGCTTTCTTT. This sequence joins TRBV6-6 and TRBJ1-1; 8 nucleotides agree with TRBD1. Per germline, CDR1 MNHNY and CDR2 SVGAGI (reference sequence). The CDR3 has 14 residues.

Only a few counts were recorded for this clonotype. V and J are TRBV5-6 and TRBJ2-1; a weak D match, TRBD2 (7 bases). The germline V gene has CDR1 SGHDT and CDR2 YYEEEE. The CDR3 is made up of 15 amino acids. V was shortened by 2 bases and J by 6 bases, with 15 bases between the two germline ends. The chain's CDR3 is CASSFPLRGANEQFF. Written as DNA, the CDR3 is TGTGCCAGCAGCTTCCCCCTCCGGGGGGCCAATGAGCAGTTCTTC.

The chain uses TRBV6-5 and TRBJ2-5, with D perhaps matching TRBD1 (5 bases). V was clipped by 5 bases and J by 2 bases, with 12 bases between them. The length of the CDR3 is 14 residues. Per germline, CDR1 MNHEY and CDR2 SVGAGI. DNA of the CDR3: TGTGCCAGCAGTCCCCACAGGTTGCAAGAGACCCAGTACTTC. As protein: CASSPHRLQETQYF.

Only a few counts were recorded for this clonotype. The V and J genes are TRBV5-1 and TRBJ2-1; TRBD2 matches 8 bases. V gave up 3 bases and J gave up 5 bases; unmatched junction bases: 7. The CDR3 spans 15 residues. The V gene's germline CDR1 is SGHRS and CDR2 YFSETQ. CDR3 region: CASSSPAGDDNEQFF. CDR3 nucleotide sequence: TGCGCCAGCAGCTCACCAGCGGGGGACGACAATGAGCAGTTCTTC.

The sample holds one count of this clonotype. The V call is TRBV5-1, the J call TRBJ1-1, with D uncertain. CDR3 size: 14 residues. The germline V and J ends were trimmed by 4 bases and 1 base, with 11 bases remaining between them. In germline, CDR1 is SGHRS, CDR2 YFSETQ. Here the CDR3 reads CASSPWWTNTEAFF. CDR3 DNA sequence: TGCGCCAGCAGCCCATGGTGGACGAACACTGAAGCTTTCTTT.

This CDR3 reads CASSPSDKNTGELFF. As DNA, the CDR3 is TGTGCCAGTAGCCCCTCAGACAAGAACACCGGGGAGCTGTTTTTT. This sequence joins TRBV19 and TRBJ2-2; unclear D gene. Per the germline V gene, CDR1 is LNHDA and CDR2 is SQIVND (reference sequence). V was trimmed by 6 bases and J by 1 base, leaving 12 bases between them. The CDR3 is made up of 15 amino acids. The entire variable domain, with the rest obtained from reference TRBV19 and TRBJ2-2, is as follows: DGGITQSPKYLFRKEGQNVTLSCEQNLNHDAMYWYRQDPGQGLRLIYYSQIVNDFQKGDIAEGYSVSREKKESFPLTVTSAQKNPTAFYLCASSPSDKNTGELFFGEGSRLTVL.

This chain links TRBV7-9 with TRBJ2-1; D possibly corresponds to TRBD1 (6 bases). V lost 5 bases and J lost 5, with 16 bases in between. CDR1 and CDR2 from the germline V gene are SEHNR and FQNEAQ (reference sequence). The CDR3 is 15 amino acids. The CDR3 sequence: CASSNRDNWHNEQFF. The CDR3, as DNA: TGTGCCAGCAGCAATAGGGACAATTGGCACAATGAGCAGTTCTTC. Complete variable domain (other parts from reference TRBV7-9 and TRBJ2-1): DTGVSQNPRHKITKRGQNVTFRCDPISEHNRLYWYRQTLGQGPEFLTYFQNEAQLEKSRLLSDRFSAERPKGSFSTLEIQRTEQGDSAMYLCASSNRDNWHNEQFFGPGTRLTVL.

This chain uses TRBV11-2 with TRBJ1-6; 8 positions agree with TRBD1. J was trimmed by 7 bases and V by 1 base; bases with no gene match: 6. Germline V CDR1 and CDR2: SGHAT, FQNNGV. CDR3 length equals 16 residues. CDR3 nucleotides: TGTGCCAGCAGCTTAGCGGGGACAGGAGTAAATTCACCCCTCCACTTT. Protein: CASSLAGTGVNSPLHF.

The rearrangement joins TRBV13 to TRBJ2-3, with 10 bases identical to TRBD1. Unmatched junction bases numbered 11, after V lost 3 bases and J lost 5 bases. CDR3 length equals 17 residues. CDR1 and CDR2 from the germline V gene are PRHDT and FYEKMQ (reference sequence). The CDR3 nucleotides read TGTGCCAGCAGCTTTACCCCCGGGGACAGGGGAATAGATACGCAGTATTTT. This sequence encodes CASSFTPGDRGIDTQYF. Based on the CDR3 plus reference TRBV13 and TRBJ2-3, the full variable domain is AAGVIQSPRHLIKEKRETATLKCYPIPRHDTVYWYQQGPGQDPQFLISFYEKMQSDKGSIPDRFSAQQFSDYHSELNMSSLELGDSALYFCASSFTPGDRGIDTQYFGPGTRLTVL.

This clonotype was seen a handful of times. The rearrangement joins TRBV5-1 to TRBJ2-5, with TRBD2 matching over 9 bases. Germline V CDR1 and CDR2: SGHRS, YFSETQ. The CDR3 is 15 residues long. The J segment lost 5 bases and the V segment lost 0 bases, leaving 5 bases of the junction unmatched. Here the CDR3 reads CASSLDGGGEETQYF. As DNA, the CDR3 is TGCGCCAGCAGCTTGGATGGCGGGGGGGAGGAGACCCAGTACTTC.

J is TRBJ1-2 and V is TRBV4-3; TRBD1 might be the D (5 bases). With 0 bases removed from V and 1 base from J, the gap between germline ends came to 12 bases. Germline loops: CDR1 LGHNA, CDR2 YSLEER. This CDR3 has 16 residues. The CDR3 sequence: CASSQEDADSNYGYTF. The CDR3 DNA reads as TGCGCCAGCAGCCAAGAGGATGCAGACAGTAACTATGGCTACACCTTC.

This clonotype is a singleton in its sample. The gene calls are TRBV5-5 and TRBJ1-4, with TRBD1 identical over 8 bases. The ends lost 1 base at V and 8 bases at J; junction bases unmatched: 4. Germline values: CDR1 SGHKS, CDR2 YYEKEE (reference sequence). This CDR3 has 14 residues. CDR3 loop: CASSLRTGQEKLFF. CDR3 DNA sequence: TGTGCCAGCAGCTTGAGGACAGGGCAGGAAAAACTGTTTTTT. The full variable domain, rest sourced from reference TRBV5-5 and TRBJ1-4, is DAGVTQSPTHLIKTRGQQVTLRCSPISGHKSVSWYQQVLGQGPQFIFQYYEKEERGRGNFPDRFSARQFPNYSSELNVNALLLGDSALYLCASSLRTGQEKLFFGSGTQLSVL.

V and J are TRBV7-2 and TRBJ2-5; D remains ambiguous. Trimming removed 2 bases at V and 2 bases at J, with 15 bases between. The length of the CDR3 is 16 residues. Germline values: CDR1 SGHTA, CDR2 FQGNSA. CDR3 DNA: TGTGCCAGCAGCTTAAACACAGTAGCAGTACAAGAGACCCAGTACTTC. The encoded protein is CASSLNTVAVQETQYF.

The rearrangement joins TRBV7-2 to TRBJ2-5; TRBD1 matches 8 bases. From germline, CDR1 is SGHTA and CDR2 FQGNSA. V shed 6 bases, J shed 11 bases, and the junction held 14 bases outside the gene matches. The CDR3 is 14 residues long. CDR3: CASSSGRTGRSQYF. Here the CDR3 DNA reads TGTGCCAGCAGTTCGGGGAGGACAGGGAGGAGTCAGTACTTC.

This chain links TRBV3-1 with TRBJ1-1, with no clear D. The V gene lost 1 base and the J gene lost 6 bases, with 9 bases spanning the gap. The V gene's germline CDR1 is LGHDT and CDR2 YNNKEL (reference sequence). This CDR3 contains 13 residues. The CDR3 here is CASSQVFLAEAFF. CDR3 nucleotides: TGTGCCAGCAGCCAAGTTTTTTTGGCTGAAGCTTTCTTT.

This clonotype was found a few times. The V call is TRBV6-1, the J call TRBJ2-6; possibly TRBD1 for D (7 bases). The CDR3 consists of 18 residues. V gave up 7 bases and J gave up 0 bases, with 19 bases separating them. Per the germline V gene, CDR1 is MNHNS and CDR2 is SASEGT. The CDR3 nucleotides are TGTGCCAGCACCGACCCAGGGGGGCCCTCCTCTGGGGCCAACGTCCTGACTTTC. Protein: CASTDPGGPSSGANVLTF.